This T cell receptor (beta chain) emerged from a study of identical twins. TCRdb ran MiXCR on the 5' RACE reads and lists one entry per CDR3 protein. Among more than 1.5 million distinct CDR3 sequences listed, about 32% were seen once. Study-wide results and limits: Carriage of fewer insertions was seen in abundant cord blood beta clonotypes, whereas memory repertoires showed none.

The V end was cut by 4 bases, the J end by 0 bases, with 13 bases between. This CDR3 has 16 amino acids. CDR1 and CDR2 from the germline V gene are SEHNR and FQNEAQ (reference sequence). Only a few counts were recorded for this clonotype. What it recognizes is unknown. The TCR was taken from a newborn girl in good health. J is TRBJ2-1 and V is TRBV7-9, with D possibly called TRBD1 or TRBD2 (6 bases each). Sequences were obtained from cord blood. The CDR3 coding sequence is TGTGCCAGCAGCTCCGGGGGCCTTAGCTCCTACAATGAGCAGTTCTTC. Amino acids: CASSSGGLSSYNEQFF.